Each of the 9 T cell receptor beta chains below was sequenced from the same sample in a study of T-cell reconstitution after alpha-beta-depleted transplantation in children. Unique molecular identifiers were used in preparing the TCRbeta library. TCRdb reanalysed the PCR reads using MiXCR and keeps one entry per CDR3 protein. The sample lists 150,000 to 250,000 distinct CDR3 sequences, roughly 6% occurring once. The source material was PBMCs, sampled before TCRalphabeta/CD19-depleted stem cell transplant. These receptors came from a girl less than two years old with combined immunodeficiency, due to receive a stem cell transplant.

This clonotype was detected ten times or more. J is TRBJ2-3 and V is TRBV12-3 or TRBV12-4; D ambiguous. V lost 6 bases, J lost 4 bases, and 17 bases lay in between. CDR3 length: 15 amino acids. CDR3: CASSPPSSGADTQYF. The DNA of the CDR3 is TGTGCCAGCAGCCCCCCGTCGTCTGGGGCAGATACGCAGTATTTT.

This clonotype was seen many times. The V gene is TRBV29-1, the J gene TRBJ2-7; D might be TRBD1 (6 bases). CDR1 and CDR2 from the germline V gene are SQVTM and ANQGSEA. The CDR3 length is 11 residues. Trimming removed 5 bases from V and 4 bases from J, with 9 bases in between. Here the CDR3 reads CSVSDSYEQYF. CDR3 DNA: TGCAGCGTTTCGGACAGTTACGAGCAGTACTTC.

This clonotype was found many times. The V call is TRBV7-9, the J call TRBJ1-6; the D gene is possibly TRBD1 (6 bases). CDR1 and CDR2 (germline): SEHNR, FQNEAQ (reference sequence). The ends were cut back, 5 bases at V and 4 bases at J, with 9 bases in the middle. This CDR3 has 14 amino acids. CDR3 sequence reads: CASSLGGYNSPLHF. The CDR3 coding sequence is TGTGCCAGCAGCCTAGGGGGTTATAATTCACCCCTCCACTTT.

This clonotype was seen at least ten times. This sequence joins TRBV4-2 and TRBJ2-3; 7 nucleotides match TRBD2. V lost 5 bases to trimming and J lost 1 base; unmatched junction nucleotides: 6. CDR1 is LGHNA, CDR2 YNFKEQ, per germline. The length of the CDR3 is 15 residues. This CDR3 is CASSSFAGGTDTQYF. CDR3 sequence (DNA): TGTGCCAGCAGCTCCTTCGCGGGAGGCACAGATACGCAGTATTTT.

In this sample, this clonotype turned up a few times. The chain employs TRBV4-1 and TRBJ1-2; D possibly corresponds to TRBD1 (5 bases). Germline CDR1 reads MGHRA; CDR2 reads YSYEKL. Trimming left V 4 bases short and J 4 bases short, with 13 bases between. The CDR3 extends over 14 amino acids. The DNA for the CDR3 is TGCGCCAGCAGCCCCCCAGGGAAAAGCTATGGCTACACCTTC. It translates to CASSPPGKSYGYTF.

J is TRBJ1-1 and V is TRBV20-1; 11 positions match TRBD1. This CDR3 spans 14 amino acids. V trimming: 6 bases; J trimming: 5 bases; junction bases outside the gene matches: 8. The V gene's germline CDR1 is DFQATT and CDR2 SNEGSKA (reference sequence). The CDR3, as DNA: TGCAGTGCCCGGGACAGGGGGGCCCCTACTGAAGCTTTCTTT. It is translated as CSARDRGAPTEAFF.

In its sample, this clonotype was seen many times. The chain joins TRBV6-6 to TRBJ2-3; no definite D call. The CDR3 runs 12 residues. The germline V gene has CDR1 MNHNY and CDR2 SVGAGI (reference sequence). Trimming took 6 bases from V and 2 from J, leaving 6 bases between them. The CDR3 loop is CASSPDTDTQYF. The CDR3 region has the DNA TGTGCCAGCAGCCCTGACACAGATACGCAGTATTTT.

A few counts support this clonotype. The chain couples TRBV3-1 to TRBJ2-6; possible D gene TRBD1, 5 bases. Trimming left V 4 bases short and J 2 bases short, with 15 bases between. The CDR3 is 17 amino acids. Germline lookup yields CDR1 LGHDT and CDR2 YNNKEL (reference sequence). The CDR3 sequence: CASSPGQGSTGANVLTF. For the CDR3, the DNA is TGTGCCAGCAGCCCCGGGCAGGGCTCTACTGGGGCCAACGTCCTGACTTTC.

This clonotype was recorded at least ten times. This chain joins TRBV6-5 and TRBJ1-1; D remains ambiguous. Between the trimmed V and J ends, which lost 4 bases and 3 bases, there was a span of 9 bases. The CDR3 is made up of 13 amino acids. CDR1 and CDR2 from the germline V gene are MNHEY and SVGAGI. For the CDR3, the DNA is TGTGCCAGCAGTTGGCGAGAGTACACTGAAGCTTTCTTT. It specifies CASSWREYTEAFF.